These 17 T cell receptor beta chains came from one sample sequenced in a study of beta chain features in type 1 diabetes. As every portion of the isolated RNA was reverse transcribed, the sequencing read expressed TCRB transcripts. Sequencing was performed with immunoSEQ multiplex PCR; in TCRdb, only in-frame clones are kept and a portion is missing. The data contain roughly 230,000 clones, over 8.5% of them singletons. Sequencing was performed on naive CD4+ T cells from blood. The receptors shown here come from a woman younger than 30 in good health.

In this sample, this clone turned up a few times. This chain connects TRBV7-9 to TRBJ1-1, with D maybe TRBD1 (5 bases). The ends were cut back, 0 bases at V and 2 bases at J, with 10 bases in the middle. The length of the CDR3 is 15 residues. Germline V gene data show CDR1 as SEHNR and CDR2 as FQNEAQ (reference sequence). CDR3 protein: CASSLAGAPNTEAFF. In DNA, the CDR3 is TGTGCCAGCAGCTTAGCAGGGGCACCTAACACTGAAGCTTTCTTT.

This clone showed up just a few times. CDR3 coding DNA: TGCGCCAGCAGGGATACTAGCGGGAGTGAAGAGACCCAGTACTTC. This sequence encodes CASRDTSGSEETQYF. The chain has TRBV5-1 and TRBJ2-5; TRBD2 agrees at 11 bases. There are 15 residues in the CDR3. V lost 5 bases and J lost 3; bases outside the gene matches: 6. Germline assignment: CDR1 SGHRS and CDR2 YFSETQ.

This clone has more than one count but fewer than ten. The CDR3 here is CASADTYGSSYEQYF. The CDR3 DNA reads TGTGCCAGCGCGGACACCTACGGATCTTCGTACGAGCAGTACTTC. The rearrangement joins TRBV14 to TRBJ2-7; TRBD1 is a possible D gene (5 bases). The germline gives CDR1 SGHDN, CDR2 FVKESK. V dropped 8 bases and J dropped 4 bases, with 21 bases sitting between them. The CDR3 loop spans 15 amino acids.

This clone showed up just a few times. This chain links TRBV7-8 with TRBJ2-6; maybe TRBD1 (6 bases). Germline V gene sequence: CDR1 SGHVS, CDR2 FQNEAQ. CDR3 length: 15 residues. With 5 bases removed from V and 3 bases from J, the gap between germline ends came to 11 bases. CDR3: CASSPNRVGANVLTF. CDR3 DNA sequence: TGTGCCAGCAGCCCGAACAGGGTTGGGGCCAACGTCCTGACTTTC.

The chain has TRBV29-1 and TRBJ1-1; TRBD1 agrees at 10 bases. With 7 bases clipped from V and 4 bases from J, the junction kept 3 bases outside the gene matches. The CDR3 contains 12 residues. Germline V gene lookup returns CDR1 SQVTM and CDR2 ANQGSEA. The DNA for the CDR3 is TGCAGCGCCTGGACAGGGGGCACTGAAGCTTTCTTT. The encoded protein is CSAWTGGTEAFF.

The rearrangement uses TRBV7-9 and TRBJ1-5; possibly TRBD1 for D (5 bases). The CDR3 extends over 14 amino acids. Germline V gives CDR1 SEHNR, CDR2 FQNEAQ (reference sequence). V lost 4 bases and J 4 bases, leaving 11 bases between the germline ends. The CDR3 DNA sequence: TGTGCCAGCAGCTCGGAGGGGTGGAATCAGCCCCAGCATTTT. Translated, it gives CASSSEGWNQPQHF.

The gene calls are TRBV6-1 and TRBJ1-5; D is perhaps TRBD1 (6 bases). V was clipped by 5 bases and J by 1 base, with 12 bases between them. This CDR3 contains 15 residues. Germline CDR1 MNHNS, CDR2 SASEGT. CDR3 DNA sequence: TGTGCCAGCAGTAACAGGGTATTGAGCAATCAGCCCCAGCATTTT. Translation gives CASSNRVLSNQPQHF.

This clone appeared a few times. The V call is TRBV19, the J call TRBJ2-7; D is unclear. This CDR3 has 13 amino acids. Per germline, CDR1 LNHDA and CDR2 SQIVND (reference sequence). V was cut by 1 base and J by 2 bases, with 6 bases left in between. Here the CDR3 reads CASSIAETYEQYF. In DNA form, the CDR3 reads TGTGCCAGTAGTATAGCGGAGACCTACGAGCAGTACTTC.

This clone was seen a handful of times. The rearrangement joins TRBV5-4 to TRBJ2-7, with D perhaps TRBD2 (5 bases). CDR3 length: 16 residues. The germline CDR1 and CDR2 sequences are SGHNT and YYREEE (reference sequence). Between the trimmed V and J ends, which lost 2 bases and 0 bases, there was a span of 15 bases. For the CDR3, the DNA is TGTGCCAGCAGCTTCGGGGTAAGCCAGAGCTCCTACGAGCAGTACTTC. Translated: CASSFGVSQSSYEQYF.

This clone was counted between two and nine times. The chain has TRBV19 and TRBJ1-2; perhaps TRBD1 as D (6 bases). This CDR3 comprises 13 residues. The V gene lost 4 bases and the J gene lost 4 bases, with 10 bases spanning the gap. Germline loops: CDR1 LNHDA, CDR2 SQIVND (reference sequence). The CDR3 region is CASSNRRGYGYTF. The CDR3 coding sequence is TGTGCCAGTAGTAACCGCAGGGGCTATGGCTACACCTTC.

This clone has a handful of counts. V gene TRBV5-6 combines with J gene TRBJ1-5, with D tentatively TRBD1 (6 bases). V gave up 4 bases and J gave up 14 bases, with 16 bases separating them. This CDR3 comprises 12 residues. CDR1 and CDR2 (germline): SGHDT, YYEEEE. CDR3 in amino acids: CASSPGDQPEHF. In DNA form, the CDR3 reads TGTGCCAGCAGCCCAGGGGATCAGCCAGAGCATTTT. Together with reference TRBV5-6 and TRBJ1-5, the CDR3 gives the full variable domain: DAGVTQSPTHLIKTRGQQVTLRCSPKSGHDTVSWYQQALGQGPQFIFQYYEEEERQRGNFPDRFSGHQFPNYSSELNVNALLLGDSALYLCASSPGDQPEHFGDGTRLSIL.

This clone was counted a few times. This chain joins TRBV5-1 and TRBJ1-2, with TRBD1 matching 7 bases. The length of the CDR3 is 15 residues. Trimming cost V 0 bases and J 7 bases; bases outside gene matches: 9. Germline CDR1 SGHRS, CDR2 YFSETQ. The CDR3 is CASSLDTGVRGGYTF. The CDR3 DNA sequence: TGCGCCAGCAGCTTGGATACAGGGGTACGGGGTGGCTACACCTTC. Full variable domain (missing parts from reference TRBV5-1 and TRBJ1-2): KAGVTQTPRYLIKTRGQQVTLSCSPISGHRSVSWYQQTPGQGLQFLFEYFSETQRNKGNFPGRFSGRQFSNSRSEMNVSTLELGDSALYLCASSLDTGVRGGYTFGSGTRLTVV.

V and J are TRBV7-9 and TRBJ2-3; 8 nucleotides match TRBD1. Losses at the gene ends were 5 bases for V and 3 bases for J; bases not matched to a gene: 16. The CDR3 has 18 amino acids. CDR1 is SEHNR, CDR2 FQNEAQ, per germline (reference sequence). DNA of the CDR3: TGTGCCAGCAGCCCCCCTCGGCGGACAGGGAAAAGGACAGATACGCAGTATTTT. It translates to CASSPPRRTGKRTDTQYF.

The chain employs TRBV15 and TRBJ2-3; the D is unclear. The V and J ends lost 2 bases and 2 bases respectively, with 11 bases between them. The CDR3 loop spans 15 amino acids. CDR1 LNHNV and CDR2 YYDKDF come from the germline V gene (reference sequence). CDR3: CATSRPSDNTDTQYF. CDR3 coding DNA: TGTGCCACCAGCAGACCATCAGATAACACAGATACGCAGTATTTT.

The table lists this clone with a few counts. V usage is TRBV27 and J usage is TRBJ2-1; TRBD2 agrees at 8 bases. The CDR3 loop spans 16 amino acids. The germline CDR1 and CDR2 sequences are MNHEY and SMNVEV (reference sequence). Trimming cost V 5 bases and J 8 bases; bases outside gene matches: 14. As DNA, the CDR3 is TGTGCCAGCAGTAGATCTAGCGGGCGGACCACCTATGAGCAGTTCTTC. As protein: CASSRSSGRTTYEQFF.

This chain links TRBV25-1 with TRBJ1-1, with 12 bases lining up with TRBD1. The CDR3 is 15 residues long. With 4 bases clipped from V and 8 bases from J, the junction kept 8 bases outside the gene matches. Per the germline V gene, CDR1 is MGHDK and CDR2 is SYGVNS. The DNA for the CDR3 is TGTGCCAGCAGTGTAGCCGGGACAGGGGGCGCAGAAGCTTTCTTT. Residues: CASSVAGTGGAEAFF.

This clone has only a few counts. The chain employs TRBV30 and TRBJ2-7; TRBD2 matches at 7 bases. The CDR3 has 14 amino acids. Germline values: CDR1 GTSNPN, CDR2 SVGIG (reference sequence). V trimming: 2 bases; J trimming: 4 bases; junction bases outside the gene matches: 8. CDR3 loop: CAWSLGGLEYEQYF. The CDR3 DNA is TGTGCCTGGAGTCTGGGGGGGTTAGAGTACGAGCAGTACTTC.